The text below deals with one T cell receptor (beta chain). What this receptor recognizes is not known. The record has no base qualities; no much larger clone is one base away. This record belongs to a study of Ad26.COV2.S vaccination and SARS-CoV-2 variants (dated by TCRdb to the early 2020s). For the study in its entirety: Vaccine-arm donors came from COV1001, a multicentre, randomized, double-blind, placebo-controlled phase I-IIa trial of Ad26.COV2.S in healthy adults. Ad26.COV2.S was administered intramuscularly at 5 x 10^10 or 1 x 10^11 viral particles, either as a single shot or as two shots given 56 days apart. Sequencing of the TCRbeta repertoire served to evaluate the specificity and breadth of SARS-CoV-2-reactive T cell receptors following Ad26.COV2.S vaccination. The TCR-sequenced set comprised approximately 30 samples: approximately 19 Ad26.COV2.S vaccine recipients, 5 placebo recipients and 8 SARS-CoV-2 convalescent individuals. Trial participants were randomized into five groups of five: low-dose or high-dose Ad26.COV2.S given once or twice, or placebo on both occasions. Investigators remained blinded to trial group allocation during experiments and outcome assessment. Study-level results and caveats: Compared with placebo recipients, Ad26.COV2.S recipients showed higher spike-specific TCR breadth (P = 0.0014). Comparable non-spike TCR breadth was observed between vaccine and placebo recipients, consistent with only spike being contained in the vaccine. Substantial breadth of spike-specific CD8+ and CD4+ T cell responses was reported after vaccination. The study was not powered for comparison of responses between vaccine doses or regimens. The authors noted that total T cell responses may have been underestimated by the TCR breadth and depth analyses.

The sample's treatment or condition, from its label and the paper: some 20 received Ad26.COV2.S at low or high dose, single or two shots; about 5 received placebo; per-sample allocation not given. Repertoires of vaccine and placebo recipients were sequenced from samples collected on day 63 after the first injection. In Cohort 1b, roughly 26 adults aged 18-55 years were enrolled at a single site in Boston, USA, between 29 July and 7 August 2020. Ad26.COV2.S was a replication-incompetent adenovirus type 26 vector that expressed a prefusion-stabilized SARS-CoV-2 spike protein derived from the original Wuhan strain. TCRbeta CDR3 regions were sequenced with the immunoSEQ Assay. After extraction, genomic DNA underwent amplification by bias-controlled multiplex PCR, followed by high-throughput sequencing. The paper's processing steps were these. To quantify the absolute abundance of each unique TCRbeta CDR3 region, sequences were collapsed and filtered. T cell fraction was estimated by normalizing TCRbeta template counts to usable DNA, which was measured by amplifying reference genes present in all nucleated cells. Repertoire TCRs were annotated as SARS-CoV-2-specific by exact matching of V gene, CDR3 amino acid sequence and J gene to a known reactive TCR set. The reference SARS-CoV-2 TCR set came from MIRA and was filtered for enrichment in COVID-19-positive ImmuneCODE repertoires, removing public or cross-reactive TCRs. Based on the MIRA antigens, annotated TCRs were further analysed at the level of specific ORF or position within ORF. Depth was the summed frequency of annotated unique rearrangements, while breadth was defined as annotated unique rearrangements over total unique productive rearrangements. Two-sided Wilcoxon rank-sum tests were applied when comparing TCR breadth between groups. TCRdb obtained this table from immuneACCESS and retained in-frame rearrangements with V and J assigned. These tables miss some clones; where compared with another copy, unresolved V genes account for less than half of the shortfall, and the remainder is unexplained. V and J calls and clone size are given by that table; D and trimming were obtained from the DNA. For this sample the table gives more than 400,000 clones, of which roughly 88% were detected only once. The ten largest clones add up to roughly 3.9% of the sample.

The sequencing here drew on peripheral blood, taken in a trial of Ad26.COV2.S vaccine versus placebo. This sequence was found in a person aged 18-60 years who received the Ad26.COV2.S COVID-19 vaccine or a placebo.

The CDR3 corresponds to CSVLWGINEKLFF. The DNA sequence is TGCAGCGTTCTATGGGGAATTAATGAAAAACTGTTTTTT. Recombination joined TRBV29-1 with TRBJ1-4; the D gene cannot be resolved reliably. At the junction V is shortened by 5 bases and J by 4 bases, with 11 bases in between. Its CDR3 holds 13 amino acids, cysteine through phenylalanine. Left in the record is the CDR3 DNA by itself, 39 bases read in frame from the first base. The germline V gene encodes CDR1 SQVTM and CDR2 ANQGSEA.